Listed here is a single TCR beta chain. Only in-frame clones appear in the TCRdb table, and some are missing; sequencing was by immunoSEQ multiplex PCR. The table includes under 15,000 clones, roughly a third detected once. This CDR3 contains 15 residues. Deletions cut 3 bases from V and 7 bases from J, with 17 bases between. Looked up from germline, CDR1 is SGHDT and CDR2 is YYEEEE. CFSE-labeled responder cells (around 200,000) were plated with around 200,000 irradiated, violet-dye-labeled stimulator cells. The sample originates from a study of graft-versus-host responses after intestinal transplantation. Study at large: Every recipient had anti-thymocyte globulin induction and two to three years of tacrolimus plus steroids. Broader study findings: Early declines in HvG clones that occurred post-transplant were associated with peak circulating GvH clone levels. GvH clones were identified in recipient marrow, with some first appearing in ileum or blood.

This rearrangement joins TRBV5-6 to TRBJ2-1; D unresolved. This TCR came from a human patient who received an intestinal transplant. The material was alloreactive CD8+ T cells from a mixed lymphocyte reaction culture, obtained before intestinal transplant. Subset here: CFSE-low proliferating T cells sorted from approximately 6-day pre-transplant mixed lymphocyte reaction (GvH or HvG direction). The CDR3 region has the DNA TGTGCCAGCAGCTCCAAGGTTCGGCGATGGAATGAGCAGTTCTTC. It is translated as CASSSKVRRWNEQFF.